A selection of T cell receptor beta chains follows, all from one sample in a study of cytomegalovirus exposure and HLA in healthy donors. TCRdb's copy holds only in-frame clones and misses some; the assay was immunoSEQ multiplex PCR. The data hold 100,000 or so clones, with around 79% observed a single time. The specimen sequenced was PBMCs. These receptors were obtained from a woman between 40 and 50 years old in good health and CMV-seronegative. The CDR3 runs from the conserved cysteine through the conserved F or W. The D gene is left open where the match is weak. Rows give clone size only sometimes, using once, few, many, or a class for an expanded clone.

>TRBD1|.|TRBV6-5|TRBJ1-2
CASSYSGGQGRGYTF
TGTGCCAGCAGTTACTCAGGAGGACAGGGACGTGGCTACACCTTC
>TRBD1|.|TRBV7-9|TRBJ1-4
CASSPTGGGTNEKLFF
TGTGCCAGCAGCCCCACAGGGGGAGGAACTAATGAAAAACTGTTTTTT
>TRBD2|.|TRBV27|TRBJ2-7
CASSSHSGRAFYEQYF
TGTGCCAGCAGTAGCCATAGCGGGAGGGCTTTCTACGAGCAGTACTTC
>.|.|TRBV27|TRBJ2-7
CASRSDSSYEQYF
TGTGCCAGCAGGTCGGACAGTTCCTACGAGCAGTACTTC
>.|.|TRBV14|TRBJ1-1
CASSTNTGYTEAFF
TGTGCCAGCAGCACAAATACAGGGTACACTGAAGCTTTCTTT
>TRBD2|.|TRBV7-2|TRBJ2-2
CASSFSGLAGGTGELFF
TGTGCCAGCAGCTTCTCGGGACTAGCGGGAGGCACCGGGGAGCTGTTTTTT
>TRBD1|.|TRBV15|TRBJ1-2
CATSGVDRRSGYTF
TGTGCCACCAGCGGAGTGGACAGGCGGTCAGGCTACACCTTC
>.|few|TRBV19|TRBJ1-2
CASSMGGETSRGYTF
TGTGCCAGTAGTATGGGAGGGGAAACCAGCCGTGGCTACACCTTC
>.|few|TRBV28|TRBJ2-3
CASSFRGYVDGTDTQYF
TGTGCCAGCAGTTTCAGGGGTTATGTCGACGGCACAGATACGCAGTATTTT
>.|few|TRBV4-1|TRBJ2-1
CASSQERVRVGISKQFF
TGCGCCAGCAGCCAAGAGCGTGTGAGGGTGGGGATTTCGAAGCAGTTCTTC
>TRBD1|.|TRBV9|TRBJ1-2
CASRLGQGGGYTF
TGTGCCAGCAGACTCGGACAGGGGGGTGGCTACACCTTC
>.|.|TRBV9|TRBJ1-6
CASSLRVGSPPHF
TGTGCCAGCAGCCTCAGGGTAGGTTCACCCCCCCACTTT
>TRBD1|.|TRBV18|TRBJ2-5
CASSWTGGEETQYF
TGTGCCAGCTCCTGGACAGGGGGAGAAGAGACCCAGTACTTC
>.|once|TRBV5-4|TRBJ2-3
CASTPTGGLPTDTQYF
TGTGCCAGCACCCCCACGGGGGGCCTCCCCACAGATACGCAGTATTTT
>.|.|TRBV29-1|TRBJ2-7
CSVATGDSSYEQYF
TGCAGCGTTGCAACAGGAGACAGCTCCTACGAGCAGTACTTC
>TRBD1|few|TRBV11-3|TRBJ1-2
CASSFLPARTGDKYGYTF
TGTGCCAGCAGTTTTCTCCCCGCTCGGACAGGGGATAAATATGGCTACACCTTC
>TRBD1|.|TRBV9|TRBJ2-7
CASSQETGEQYF
TGTGCCAGCAGCCAAGAGACAGGGGAGCAGTACTTC
>.|few|TRBV4-3|TRBJ1-1
CASSQLGHLMNTEAFF
TGCGCCAGCAGCCAATTGGGACACCTTATGAACACTGAAGCTTTCTTT
>.|few|TRBV6-5|TRBJ2-1
CASSWGSSYNEQFF
TGTGCCAGCAGTTGGGGCTCATCATACAATGAGCAGTTCTTC
>.|few|TRBV5-4|TRBJ2-6
CASSQERTASGANVLTF
TGTGCCAGCAGCCAAGAGAGGACAGCCTCTGGGGCCAACGTCCTGACTTTC
>.|.|TRBV28|TRBJ1-2
CASSFAGSLHGYTF
TGTGCCAGCAGTTTTGCGGGGTCCCTCCATGGCTACACCTTC
>.|.|TRBV5-1|TRBJ1-4
CASSSTGGGNEKLFF
TGCGCCAGCAGCTCGACAGGCGGGGGGAATGAAAAACTGTTTTTT
>.|.|TRBV6-1|TRBJ1-6
CASSEGTVGGPLHF
TGTGCCAGCAGTGAGGGAACCGTTGGGGGGCCCCTCCACTTT
>TRBD1|once|TRBV7-9|TRBJ2-1
CASSPDRGATYNEQFF
TGTGCCAGCAGCCCCGACAGGGGGGCGACCTACAATGAGCAGTTCTTC
>.|.|TRBV27|TRBJ2-7
CASSERGMAEQYF
TGTGCCAGCAGTGAAAGGGGGATGGCCGAGCAGTACTTC
>.|.|TRBV4-3|TRBJ1-2
CASSQDSRLRGYGYTF
TGCGCCAGCAGCCAAGATAGTCGGCTCCGGGGCTATGGCTACACCTTC
>.|once|TRBV7-2|TRBJ1-1
CASSLALTGVLNTEAFF
TGTGCCAGCAGCTTAGCTTTGACAGGCGTCCTGAACACTGAAGCTTTCTTT
>TRBD1|.|TRBV30|TRBJ1-2
CAWSGQGASGYTF
TGTGCCTGGAGTGGGCAGGGGGCGAGTGGCTACACCTTC
>TRBD1|few|TRBV19|TRBJ1-2
CASSTGQSYGYTF
TGTGCCAGTAGTACGGGACAGAGCTATGGCTACACCTTC
>.|few|TRBV6-7|TRBJ1-5
CASSYSRSGACWPQHF
TGTGCCAGCAGTTACTCTAGGTCAGGGGCATGTTGGCCCCAGCATTTT
>.|once|TRBV4-1|TRBJ2-7
CASSQGKGTSGFHEQYF
TGCGCCAGCAGCCAAGGCAAGGGGACATCAGGCTTCCACGAGCAGTACTTC
>.|.|TRBV7-9|TRBJ2-1
CASSSPGLSLSRNEQFF
TGTGCCAGCAGCTCCCCGGGGTTGAGCCTTAGCCGAAATGAGCAGTTCTTC
>.|.|TRBV2|TRBJ2-2
CASSEAGVLTGELFF
TGTGCCAGCAGTGAAGCGGGAGTCCTCACCGGGGAGCTGTTTTTT
>.|.|TRBV19|TRBJ2-3
CASSISIRTDTQYF
TGTGCCAGTAGTATCTCTATCCGCACAGATACGCAGTATTTT
>TRBD2|.|TRBV9|TRBJ2-2
CASTGGGAGSGELFF
TGTGCCAGCACGGGCGGGGGGGCTGGATCCGGGGAGCTGTTTTTT
>TRBD1|.|TRBV19|TRBJ2-2
CASSIKGQGSIGELFF
TGTGCCAGTAGTATCAAGGGACAGGGGTCCATCGGGGAGCTGTTTTTT
>TRBD1|.|TRBV7-9|TRBJ2-7
CASSSGTGGPYEQYF
TGTGCCAGCAGCTCCGGTACAGGGGGTCCCTACGAGCAGTACTTC
>TRBD2|.|TRBV11-2|TRBJ2-3
CASSLGTREPQYF
TGTGCCAGCAGCTTAGGGACTAGGGAACCGCAGTATTTT
>.|.|TRBV2|TRBJ2-7
CASSAEGAPDEQYF
TGTGCCAGCAGTGCGGAGGGGGCTCCCGACGAGCAGTACTTC
>.|.|TRBV28|TRBJ2-7
CASSLWGADVHEQYF
TGTGCCAGCAGTTTATGGGGGGCTGACGTCCACGAGCAGTACTTC
>TRBD1|.|TRBV9|TRBJ2-2
CASAGTGNNPTLQGTGELFF
TGTGCCAGCGCCGGGACAGGGAACAACCCAACACTCCAGGGCACCGGGGAGCTGTTTTTT
>.|few|TRBV11-3|TRBJ1-1
CASSPGAGSTEAFF
TGTGCCAGCAGCCCTGGGGCGGGGTCCACTGAAGCTTTCTTT
>TRBD1|.|TRBV18|TRBJ1-4
CASSPGSRGNEKLFF
TGTGCCAGCTCCCCAGGCTCCAGGGGGAATGAAAAACTGTTTTTT
>.|.|TRBV7-2|TRBJ2-4
CASSLDHRGSKNIQYF
TGTGCCAGCAGCTTAGATCATCGAGGGTCCAAAAACATTCAGTACTTC
>.|.|TRBV29-1|TRBJ2-5
CSFSGVVETQYF
TGCAGCTTTTCAGGGGTGGTAGAGACCCAGTACTTC
>.|.|TRBV5-6|TRBJ1-4
CASSAVSGGLGEKLFF
TGTGCCAGCAGCGCAGTGTCGGGGGGGCTAGGTGAAAAACTGTTTTTT